One sample yielded the 12 T cell receptor beta chains listed below, sequenced in a study of blood T cell repertoires in COVID-19. Repertoires were generated with immunoSEQ multiplex PCR, while TCRdb's copy carries only in-frame clones and drops some. The table records about 310,000 clones, approximately 89% of them present only once. Sequenced material: PBMCs or T cells enriched from blood (not recorded which). These receptors came from a middle-aged woman who had recovered from COVID-19.

The chain employs TRBV10-3 and TRBJ1-2; D may be TRBD1 (5 bases). With 0 bases removed from V and 4 bases from J, the gap between germline ends came to 9 bases. Germline values: CDR1 ENHRY, CDR2 SYGVKD. This CDR3 is 14 amino acids long. The CDR3 protein is CAISESGRGYGYTF. The CDR3 nucleotides are TGTGCCATCAGTGAGTCAGGGAGGGGCTATGGCTACACCTTC.

The chain couples TRBV19 to TRBJ2-1; 10 bases are shared with TRBD2. Germline values: CDR1 LNHDA, CDR2 SQIVND (reference sequence). The ends lost 5 bases at V and 6 bases at J; junction bases unmatched: 7. This CDR3 is 15 amino acids long. The CDR3 sequence is CASSRTSGPSNEQFF. For the CDR3, the DNA is TGTGCCAGTAGTCGGACTAGCGGCCCCTCCAATGAGCAGTTCTTC. The complete variable domain, with remaining parts taken from reference TRBV19 and TRBJ2-1, reads DGGITQSPKYLFRKEGQNVTLSCEQNLNHDAMYWYRQDPGQGLRLIYYSQIVNDFQKGDIAEGYSVSREKKESFPLTVTSAQKNPTAFYLCASSRTSGPSNEQFFGPGTRLTVL.

The gene calls are TRBV28 and TRBJ2-7; TRBD2 agrees at 12 bases. The CDR3 length is 15 residues. V gave up 6 bases and J gave up 3 bases; unmatched junction bases: 6. Germline V lookup: CDR1 MDHEN, CDR2 SYDVKM. For the CDR3, the DNA is TGTGCCAGCAGCGGATGGACTAGCGGGGTCTACGAGCAGTACTTC. As protein: CASSGWTSGVYEQYF.

This chain links TRBV6-2 or TRBV6-3 with TRBJ2-3, with D possibly TRBD2 on 5 matching bases. CDR1 and CDR2 (germline): MNHEY, SVGEGT. This CDR3 comprises 15 residues. V gave up 1 base and J gave up 5 bases, with 13 bases separating them. The DNA for the CDR3 is TGTGCCAGCAGTTACTGGACTCCTGAGCGAGATACGCAGTATTTT. Amino acids: CASSYWTPERDTQYF.

The chain joins TRBV19 to TRBJ2-4; TRBD2 is a possible D gene (5 bases). Trimming left V 1 base short and J 0 bases short, with 16 bases between. Germline V gives CDR1 LNHDA, CDR2 SQIVND (reference sequence). This CDR3 region has 18 residues. CDR3 nucleotide sequence: TGTGCCAGTAGTATAGCGGAGGACTGGGTACTAGCCAAAAACATTCAGTACTTC. This translates into CASSIAEDWVLAKNIQYF.

This chain connects TRBV2 to TRBJ2-1, with TRBD2 matching over 13 bases. Per the germline V gene, CDR1 is SNHLY and CDR2 is FYNNEI. The CDR3 is 17 residues long. J gave up 1 base and V 6 bases, and 6 bases lay outside the gene matches. The CDR3 sequence: CASRGPTSGGSYNEQFF. CDR3 nucleotides: TGTGCCAGCAGGGGCCCGACTAGCGGGGGGTCCTACAATGAGCAGTTCTTC.

This chain connects TRBV27 to TRBJ2-3; maybe TRBD2 (5 bases). Germline V gives CDR1 MNHEY, CDR2 SMNVEV (reference sequence). The ends were cut back, 4 bases at V and 0 bases at J, with 8 bases in the middle. The CDR3 has 14 amino acids. The CDR3 here is CASSSWTSTDTQYF. The CDR3 DNA is TGTGCCAGCAGTTCGTGGACTAGCACAGATACGCAGTATTTT.

The count of this clone is one. The rearrangement joins TRBV5-4 to TRBJ2-3; D might be TRBD1 (5 bases). Germline V gene data show CDR1 as SGHNT and CDR2 as YYREEE (reference sequence). This CDR3 has 13 residues. Trimming left V 6 bases short and J 2 bases short, with 10 bases between. CDR3: CASKSGATDTQYF. The CDR3 region has the DNA TGTGCCAGCAAAAGTGGGGCCACAGATACGCAGTATTTT.

CDR3 DNA sequence: TGCGCCAGCAGCCAAGGCGGCGTCCCAACAGATACGCAGTATTTT. It translates to CASSQGGVPTDTQYF. The rearrangement uses TRBV4-1 and TRBJ2-3, with D uncertain. V shed 1 base and J shed 3 bases, with 11 bases lying between them. The V gene's germline CDR1 is MGHRA and CDR2 YSYEKL. The CDR3 runs 15 residues.

The chain combines TRBV3-1 (or the pseudogene TRBV3-2) with TRBJ2-1; 8 bases fit TRBD1. The junction had 11 bases not matched to a gene; V was cut back by 8 bases and J by 5 bases. CDR3 length: 15 residues. The germline CDR1 and CDR2 sequences are LGHDT and YNNKEL (reference sequence). In DNA form, the CDR3 reads TGTGCCAGCCCTAAACCGGGACAGGAGAACAATGAGCAGTTCTTC. Protein product: CASPKPGQENNEQFF.

The V call is TRBV7-3, the J call TRBJ2-3, with D hard to call. The V end lost 1 base, the J end lost 0 bases, and 5 bases lay between the germline ends. This CDR3 comprises 14 residues. Germline CDR1 and CDR2: SGHTA and FQGTGA. This chain's CDR3 is CASSLRASTDTQYF. CDR3 sequence (DNA): TGTGCCAGCAGCTTAAGAGCTAGCACAGATACGCAGTATTTT.

This sequence joins TRBV7-2 and TRBJ2-7; TRBD2 aligns across 10 bases. The CDR3 covers 13 residues. The ends lost 8 bases at V and 4 bases at J; junction bases unmatched: 5. Germline V CDR1 and CDR2: SGHTA, FQGNSA. CDR3 in DNA: TGTGCCAGCGGGCGACTAGCGGGTTACGAGCAGTACTTC. It encodes CASGRLAGYEQYF. Using reference TRBV7-2 and TRBJ2-7 for the parts outside the CDR3, the full variable domain is GAGVSQSPSNKVTEKGKDVELRCDPISGHTALYWYRQSLGQGLEFLIYFQGNSAPDKSGLPSDRFSAERTGGSVSTLTIQRTQQEDSAVYLCASGRLAGYEQYFGPGTRLTVT.